This note documents a single T cell receptor (beta chain) sequence. Its antigen is still unknown. Whole-study findings and limits: The larger-cohort validation was restricted to a single TCR beta V-J rearrangement rather than whole repertoires. Tumor Treg TCRs overlapped most with tumor naive CD4+ cells.

V shed 4 bases and J 8 bases; nucleotides not matched to a gene: 5. CDR3 length: 14 residues. Full-length variable regions came from constant-region reverse primers plus semi-nested Nested Universal Primer A PCR. TCRdb ran MiXCR on the 5' RACE reads and lists one entry per CDR3 protein. The profile covers about 54,000 distinct CDR3 sequences, with 15% to 20% appearing a single time and about 2.1% taken by the ten largest. Sample: naive CD4+ T cells sorted from blood. Specified subset: naive CD4+ T cells, CD4+CD45RA+CD25-. This chain uses TRBV12-3 or TRBV12-4 with TRBJ2-4; 10 bases line up with TRBD2. This TCR was recovered from a female donor with breast cancer. The CDR3 DNA sequence: TGTGCCAGCAGTTCCCTAGCGGGAGAGGACATTCAGTACTTC. Its translation is CASSSLAGEDIQYF.